This TCR beta chain derives from a study of blood T cell repertoires in COVID-19. Looking at the study overall: PBMCs, B-cell-depleted T cells, or T cells were the source of the cDNA or gDNA that made up the material.

Those who participated ranged in age from roughly 18 to 90 years and resided in 20 to 30 US areas. Participant-reported clinical history was the basis for cohort assignment. Authors' processing steps: Using reference gene primer amplification, nucleated cell counts were estimated. Profiling relied on immunoSEQ multiplex PCR, and the TCRdb table lists in-frame clones only, not all of them. V and J calls and clone size follow that table, whereas D and trimming were derived from the DNA. The sample includes about 400,000 clones, approximately 88% of them seen just once. With 2 bases removed from V and 2 bases from J, the gap between germline ends came to 6 bases. The germline V gene has CDR1 SGHVS and CDR2 FNYEAQ. The CDR3 loop spans 13 amino acids.

This sequence originates from a woman between 40 and 50 years old with acute COVID-19. The sample comprised PBMCs or T cells enriched from blood (not recorded which). The chain has TRBV7-6 and TRBJ1-1; D uncertain. CDR3 nucleotides: TGTGCCAGCAGCTTAACATTTAACACTGAAGCTTTCTTT. Translation gives CASSLTFNTEAFF. Based on the CDR3 plus reference TRBV7-6 and TRBJ1-1, the full variable domain is GAGVSQSPRYKVTKRGQDVALRCDPISGHVSLYWYRQALGQGPEFLTYFNYEAQQDKSGLPNDRFSAERPEGSISTLTIQRTEQRDSAMYRCASSLTFNTEAFFGQGTRLTVV.